Listed below are T cell receptor beta chains from one sample, sequenced in a study of graft-versus-host responses after intestinal transplantation. Clones were read by immunoSEQ multiplex PCR, and TCRdb kept only the in-frame ones, dropping some. The sample has approximately 100,000 clones; about 82% are singletons. The starting material was PBMCs, obtained 255 days after intestinal transplant. The origin of the receptors is a human patient who received an intestinal transplant, so some T cells may come from the graft donor. CDR3s include the opening cysteine and the closing phenylalanine or tryptophan. Fields, in order: D gene, V gene, clone size, J gene, CDR3 protein, CDR3 DNA. D genes are given only for firm matches. Only part of the rows carry a size: once, few, many, or a class if the clone is expanded.

D gene: TRBD2; V gene: TRBV13; clone size: -; J gene: TRBJ2-1; CDR3 protein: CASSFGLAGGQQFF; CDR3 DNA: TGTGCCAGCAGCTTCGGGCTAGCGGGTGGTCAGCAGTTCTTC
D gene: TRBD2; V gene: TRBV28; clone size: -; J gene: TRBJ2-5; CDR3 protein: CASSRTSGEETQYF; CDR3 DNA: TGTGCCAGCAGCCGTACTAGCGGGGAAGAGACCCAGTACTTC
D gene: -; V gene: TRBV28; clone size: -; J gene: TRBJ1-5; CDR3 protein: CASSFWPVIKVDQPQHF; CDR3 DNA: TGTGCCAGCAGTTTTTGGCCAGTGATCAAAGTCGATCAGCCCCAGCATTTT
D gene: -; V gene: TRBV28; clone size: -; J gene: TRBJ1-2; CDR3 protein: CASSLLGNYGYTF; CDR3 DNA: TGTGCCAGCAGTTTGTTGGGGAACTATGGCTACACCTTC
D gene: -; V gene: TRBV11-2; clone size: -; J gene: TRBJ2-4; CDR3 protein: CASSRRVTADIQYF; CDR3 DNA: TGTGCCAGCAGCCGTAGGGTGACCGCCGACATTCAGTACTTC
D gene: -; V gene: TRBV5-1; clone size: -; J gene: TRBJ2-7; CDR3 protein: CASSGRTYEQYF; CDR3 DNA: TGCGCCAGCAGCGGACGAACCTACGAGCAGTACTTC
D gene: -; V gene: TRBV29-1; clone size: -; J gene: TRBJ2-5; CDR3 protein: CSISGLGETQYF; CDR3 DNA: TGCAGCATATCAGGCTTAGGGGAGACCCAGTACTTC
D gene: -; V gene: TRBV7-8; clone size: -; J gene: TRBJ2-6; CDR3 protein: CASSLRFAGKSRGANVLTF; CDR3 DNA: TGTGCCAGCAGCTTAAGGTTTGCAGGGAAATCTAGAGGGGCCAACGTCCTGACTTTC
D gene: -; V gene: TRBV10-3; clone size: -; J gene: TRBJ1-6; CDR3 protein: CAISVMGDNSPLHF; CDR3 DNA: TGTGCCATCAGTGTGATGGGGGATAATTCACCCCTCCACTTT
D gene: TRBD2; V gene: TRBV10-2; clone size: -; J gene: TRBJ2-1; CDR3 protein: CASTVSGRASYNEQFF; CDR3 DNA: TGCGCCAGCACTGTAAGCGGGAGGGCCTCCTACAATGAGCAGTTCTTC
D gene: TRBD1; V gene: TRBV5-4; clone size: once; J gene: TRBJ2-5; CDR3 protein: CASSLKQGKETQYF; CDR3 DNA: TGTGCCAGCAGCTTGAAACAGGGGAAAGAGACCCAGTACTTC
D gene: -; V gene: TRBV28; clone size: -; J gene: TRBJ1-3; CDR3 protein: CASRPLGNTIYF; CDR3 DNA: TGTGCCAGCAGGCCATTGGGAAACACCATATATTTT
D gene: -; V gene: TRBV30; clone size: -; J gene: TRBJ2-1; CDR3 protein: CAWSPGTARDNEQFF; CDR3 DNA: TGTGCCTGGAGTCCCGGGACTGCAAGGGACAATGAGCAGTTCTTC
D gene: -; V gene: TRBV6-5; clone size: -; J gene: TRBJ2-3; CDR3 protein: CASSYGSKGSTDTQYF; CDR3 DNA: TGTGCCAGCAGTTACGGCTCCAAGGGTTCCACAGATACGCAGTATTTT
D gene: -; V gene: TRBV7-2; clone size: -; J gene: TRBJ1-5; CDR3 protein: CASSSYSGMTGLNQPQHF; CDR3 DNA: TGTGCCAGCAGCTCATACTCCGGGATGACAGGACTAAATCAGCCCCAGCATTTT
D gene: -; V gene: TRBV6-1; clone size: -; J gene: TRBJ1-5; CDR3 protein: CASSGDSAAQPQHF; CDR3 DNA: TGTGCCAGCAGTGGAGACAGCGCCGCTCAGCCCCAGCATTTT
D gene: TRBD1; V gene: TRBV4-2; clone size: -; J gene: TRBJ1-4; CDR3 protein: CASSQEGPGQMEKLFF; CDR3 DNA: TGTGCCAGCAGCCAAGAGGGTCCGGGACAGATGGAAAAACTGTTTTTT
D gene: -; V gene: TRBV12-5; clone size: few; J gene: TRBJ1-1; CDR3 protein: CASALPDMNTEAFF; CDR3 DNA: TGTGCTAGTGCCCTCCCCGACATGAACACTGAAGCTTTCTTT
D gene: -; V gene: TRBV7-3; clone size: -; J gene: TRBJ1-6; CDR3 protein: CASSLTGDNNSPLHF; CDR3 DNA: TGTGCCAGCAGCCTGACAGGAGACAATAATTCACCCCTCCACTTT
D gene: TRBD2; V gene: TRBV27; clone size: -; J gene: TRBJ2-3; CDR3 protein: CASSLGTRLHTDTQYF; CDR3 DNA: TGTGCCAGCAGTCTAGGGACTAGGCTACACACAGATACGCAGTATTTT
D gene: -; V gene: TRBV5-1; clone size: -; J gene: TRBJ1-4; CDR3 protein: CASSFDGRSTNEKLFF; CDR3 DNA: TGCGCCAGCAGCTTCGACGGAAGATCAACTAATGAAAAACTGTTTTTT
D gene: -; V gene: TRBV5-6; clone size: -; J gene: TRBJ2-5; CDR3 protein: CASSFATGTGTQYF; CDR3 DNA: TGTGCCAGCAGCTTCGCCACGGGGACGGGGACCCAGTACTTC
D gene: -; V gene: TRBV29-1; clone size: once; J gene: TRBJ1-2; CDR3 protein: CSVEPAASNYGYTF; CDR3 DNA: TGCAGCGTTGAGCCGGCAGCCTCTAACTATGGCTACACCTTC
D gene: TRBD1; V gene: TRBV5-4; clone size: -; J gene: TRBJ2-2; CDR3 protein: CASSRPGQGTGELFF; CDR3 DNA: TGTGCCAGCAGCCGACCGGGACAGGGAACCGGGGAGCTGTTTTTT
D gene: -; V gene: TRBV6-1; clone size: once; J gene: TRBJ2-1; CDR3 protein: CASSESTENNEQFF; CDR3 DNA: TGTGCCAGCAGTGAATCGACGGAAAACAATGAGCAGTTCTTC
D gene: -; V gene: TRBV20-1; clone size: -; J gene: TRBJ2-3; CDR3 protein: CSASFMDTQYF; CDR3 DNA: TGCAGTGCTAGTTTTATGGATACGCAGTATTTT
D gene: TRBD1; V gene: TRBV6-5; clone size: -; J gene: TRBJ1-1; CDR3 protein: CASRGTGGSTEAFF; CDR3 DNA: TGTGCCAGCAGGGGGACAGGGGGCTCCACTGAAGCTTTCTTT
D gene: -; V gene: TRBV27; clone size: -; J gene: TRBJ2-7; CDR3 protein: CASSFGRSYEQYF; CDR3 DNA: TGTGCCAGCAGTTTTGGCAGATCCTACGAGCAGTACTTC
D gene: TRBD2; V gene: TRBV27; clone size: -; J gene: TRBJ2-5; CDR3 protein: CASSPPGLAGETQYF; CDR3 DNA: TGTGCCAGCAGTCCACCGGGACTAGCGGGAGAGACCCAGTACTTC
D gene: -; V gene: TRBV18; clone size: -; J gene: TRBJ1-5; CDR3 protein: CASSPLPTGNQPQHF; CDR3 DNA: TGTGCCAGCTCACCATTGCCGACAGGCAATCAGCCCCAGCATTTT
D gene: -; V gene: TRBV6-6; clone size: -; J gene: TRBJ2-1; CDR3 protein: CASRHGWNEQFF; CDR3 DNA: TGTGCCAGCAGGCACGGGTGGAATGAGCAGTTCTTC
D gene: TRBD2; V gene: TRBV9; clone size: -; J gene: TRBJ2-6; CDR3 protein: CASSVLAGGANVLTF; CDR3 DNA: TGTGCCAGCAGCGTATTAGCGGGAGGGGCCAACGTCCTGACTTTC
D gene: -; V gene: TRBV6-5; clone size: -; J gene: TRBJ1-6; CDR3 protein: CASSYMGSSYNSPLHF; CDR3 DNA: TGTGCCAGCAGTTACATGGGCAGCTCCTATAATTCACCCCTCCACTTT
D gene: TRBD1; V gene: TRBV6-6; clone size: -; J gene: TRBJ1-1; CDR3 protein: CASSRTGMNTEAFF; CDR3 DNA: TGTGCCAGCAGTAGGACAGGGATGAACACTGAAGCTTTCTTT
D gene: -; V gene: TRBV28; clone size: few; J gene: TRBJ2-7; CDR3 protein: CASSFGGFGSYEQYF; CDR3 DNA: TGTGCCAGCAGTTTCGGCGGGTTCGGCTCCTACGAGCAGTACTTC
D gene: -; V gene: TRBV11-1; clone size: -; J gene: TRBJ1-6; CDR3 protein: CASSLTVYPNSPLHF; CDR3 DNA: TGTGCCAGCAGCTTAACAGTCTATCCTAATTCACCCCTCCACTTT
D gene: TRBD2; V gene: TRBV7-9; clone size: -; J gene: TRBJ2-3; CDR3 protein: CASSLNSGSYTDTQYF; CDR3 DNA: TGTGCCAGCAGCCTGAATAGCGGGAGTTACACAGATACGCAGTATTTT
D gene: TRBD1; V gene: TRBV18; clone size: -; J gene: TRBJ2-1; CDR3 protein: CASSPLRATGSNEQFF; CDR3 DNA: TGTGCCAGCTCACCATTAAGAGCGACAGGGTCCAATGAGCAGTTCTTC
D gene: TRBD2; V gene: TRBV28; clone size: -; J gene: TRBJ2-7; CDR3 protein: CASSPSSGRAYEQYF; CDR3 DNA: TGTGCCAGCAGTCCATCTAGCGGGAGGGCGTACGAGCAGTACTTC
D gene: -; V gene: TRBV14; clone size: -; J gene: TRBJ1-1; CDR3 protein: CASSPFLGDMNTEAFF; CDR3 DNA: TGTGCCAGCAGCCCTTTCCTCGGAGATATGAACACTGAAGCTTTCTTT
D gene: -; V gene: TRBV6-4; clone size: -; J gene: TRBJ1-1; CDR3 protein: CASSANWGDTEAFF; CDR3 DNA: TGTGCCAGCAGCGCAAACTGGGGGGACACTGAAGCTTTCTTT
D gene: -; V gene: TRBV4-2; clone size: -; J gene: TRBJ2-3; CDR3 protein: CASSQDIRGARDTQYF; CDR3 DNA: TGTGCCAGCAGCCAAGATATACGGGGGGCCAGGGATACGCAGTATTTT
D gene: -; V gene: TRBV28; clone size: -; J gene: TRBJ1-1; CDR3 protein: CASRPNYLGTEAFF; CDR3 DNA: TGTGCCAGCAGACCGAATTACCTGGGGACAGAAGCTTTCTTT
D gene: TRBD1; V gene: TRBV5-1; clone size: -; J gene: TRBJ2-2; CDR3 protein: CASSEGTGLVTGELFF; CDR3 DNA: TGCGCCAGCAGCGAAGGGACAGGCCTCGTAACCGGGGAGCTGTTTTTT